This T cell receptor beta chain derives from a study of cytomegalovirus exposure and HLA in healthy donors. As for the study in general: In a later analysis, the 110 or so validation repertoires were reported to have used the same platform as the approximately 620 first-cohort repertoires.

The study's findings and limits: It was reportedly the case that the classifier diagnosed cytomegalovirus status with high specificity and sensitivity.

On this clone itself: Its antigen remains unidentified.

The protocol was immunoSEQ multiplex PCR, while the TCRdb copy is restricted to in-frame clones and leaves out a portion. The table shows about 120,000 clones, with approximately 90% occurring only once. Trimming removed 7 bases from V and 1 base from J; junction bases left unmatched: 12. Germline CDR1 reads SGDLS; CDR2 reads YYNGEE. The CDR3 is 18 amino acids. This chain connects TRBV9 to TRBJ1-3; 12 nucleotides match TRBD1. The TCR comes from a woman aged 18 to 35 in good health and CMV-seronegative. Sequencing was done on a sample of PBMCs. This CDR3 is CASGGGTGGLGSGNTIYF. DNA for the CDR3: TGTGCCAGCGGCGGGGGGACAGGGGGCTTGGGTTCTGGAAACACCATATATTTT.